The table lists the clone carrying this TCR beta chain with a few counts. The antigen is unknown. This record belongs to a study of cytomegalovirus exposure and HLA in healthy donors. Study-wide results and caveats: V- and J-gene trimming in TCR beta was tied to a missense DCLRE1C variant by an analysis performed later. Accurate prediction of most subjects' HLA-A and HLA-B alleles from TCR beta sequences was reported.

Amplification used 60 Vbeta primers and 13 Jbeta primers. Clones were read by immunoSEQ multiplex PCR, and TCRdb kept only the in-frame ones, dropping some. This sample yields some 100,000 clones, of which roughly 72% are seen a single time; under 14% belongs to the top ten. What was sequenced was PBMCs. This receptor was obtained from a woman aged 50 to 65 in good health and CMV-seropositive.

The DNA of the CDR3 is TGTGCCAGCAGTGAGGACAGGGCCTCCGAAAAACTGTTTTTT. Translated: CASSEDRASEKLFF. The rearrangement uses TRBV2 and TRBJ1-4, with TRBD1 identical over 8 bases. The length of the CDR3 is 14 residues. V was clipped by 3 bases and J by 8 bases; unmatched bases: 5. From germline, CDR1 is SNHLY and CDR2 FYNNEI.